These 20 T cell receptor beta chains were all obtained from the same sample, sequenced in a study of regulatory dendritic cells for organ transplantation. Generated by immunoSEQ multiplex PCR, the TCRdb table keeps only in-frame clones and is missing some. The table shows some 11,000 clones, with roughly three quarters occurring only once. Their target antigens are unknown. Allogeneic regulatory or mature dendritic cells were co-cultured for 5 days with CFSE-labeled sorted T cells at 1:10. The source material was naive CD8+ T cells from blood cultured with regulatory dendritic cells. Described subset: CD45RA+ naive T cells. These receptors were obtained from a human donor in good health.

This rearrangement joins TRBV11-3 to TRBJ2-1, with 7 bases identical to TRBD1. CDR1 is SGHNT and CDR2 is YENEEA in the germline V gene. V was clipped by 1 base and J by 3 bases; unmatched bases: 6. CDR3 length equals 16 residues. The CDR3 spells CASSLGGQPYYNEQFF. DNA of the CDR3: TGTGCCAGCAGCTTAGGGGGACAGCCTTACTACAATGAGCAGTTCTTC.

The chain joins TRBV9 to TRBJ2-4, with TRBD1 identical over 10 bases. V shed 0 bases, J shed 11 bases, and the junction held 8 bases outside the gene matches. The CDR3 spans 15 residues. Germline assignment: CDR1 SGDLS and CDR2 YYNGEE. This CDR3 reads CASSVGGDRGSLQYF. Here the CDR3 DNA reads TGTGCCAGCAGCGTAGGAGGGGACAGGGGTAGTCTTCAGTACTTC.

The chain is built from TRBV7-6 and TRBJ2-1; perhaps TRBD2 as D (6 bases). The germline gives CDR1 SGHVS, CDR2 FNYEAQ. V shed 7 bases and J shed 9 bases, with 10 bases lying between them. The CDR3 length is 11 residues. This CDR3 is CASNSGSEQFF. The CDR3 nucleotides read TGTGCCAGCAACAGCGGGTCTGAGCAGTTCTTC. Full variable domain (missing parts from reference TRBV7-6 and TRBJ2-1): GAGVSQSPRYKVTKRGQDVALRCDPISGHVSLYWYRQALGQGPEFLTYFNYEAQQDKSGLPNDRFSAERPEGSISTLTIQRTEQRDSAMYRCASNSGSEQFFGPGTRLTVL.

The V and J genes are TRBV6-5 and TRBJ2-3, with 8 bases lining up with TRBD1. J lost 4 bases, V lost 0 bases, and 6 bases had no gene match. Germline values: CDR1 MNHEY, CDR2 SVGAGI. CDR3 length: 16 residues. The DNA for the CDR3 is TGTGCCAGCAGTTACTCCGGACAGGGCGGTCCAGATACGCAGTATTTT. It codes for CASSYSGQGGPDTQYF.

The chain carries TRBV9 and TRBJ1-1; 7 nucleotides line up with TRBD1. This CDR3 region has 15 residues. V gave up 3 bases and J gave up 2 bases; unmatched junction bases: 7. Germline lookup yields CDR1 SGDLS and CDR2 YYNGEE. This CDR3 reads CASSEQGQVNTEAFF. Here the CDR3 DNA reads TGTGCCAGCAGCGAACAGGGGCAGGTAAACACTGAAGCTTTCTTT.

V is TRBV6-5 and J is TRBJ2-7; TRBD1 agrees at 8 bases. J was trimmed by 1 base and V by 5 bases; bases with no gene match: 4. The germline gives CDR1 MNHEY, CDR2 SVGAGI. The CDR3 is made up of 14 amino acids. CDR3 amino acids: CASSGQGPSYEQYF. CDR3 sequence (DNA): TGTGCCAGCAGTGGACAGGGACCTTCCTACGAGCAGTACTTC.

The genes are TRBV7-3 and TRBJ2-2, with D possibly being TRBD1 (5 bases). CDR1 and CDR2 (germline): SGHTA, FQGTGA. This CDR3 is 18 amino acids long. V was pared by 1 base and J by 6 bases, with 21 bases between. The CDR3 coding sequence is TGTGCCAGCAGCTTAAATTGGCAGGGCCCAATCCCCGCCGGGGAGCTGTTTTTT. It codes for CASSLNWQGPIPAGELFF.

This rearrangement joins TRBV10-3 to TRBJ2-1; 12 bases are shared with TRBD2. CDR1 is ENHRY, CDR2 SYGVKD, per germline. The CDR3 extends over 17 amino acids. V shed 0 bases, J shed 6 bases, and the junction held 6 bases outside the gene matches. CDR3 coding DNA: TGTGCCATCAGTGAGTCTAAGACTAGCGGGGGACGCAATGAGCAGTTCTTC. Translation: CAISESKTSGGRNEQFF.

The genes are TRBV5-4 and TRBJ2-3; 7 bases agree with TRBD2. The V segment lost 0 bases and the J segment 2 bases; nucleotides outside the gene matches: 6. Per germline, CDR1 SGHNT and CDR2 YYREEE (reference sequence). The CDR3 is 16 amino acids. CDR3 sequence reads: CASSLAGGGVTDTQYF. CDR3 sequence (DNA): TGTGCCAGCAGCTTGGCCGGGGGAGGGGTCACAGATACGCAGTATTTT.

This chain joins TRBV2 and TRBJ2-7, with TRBD1 matching 9 bases. Germline CDR1 is SNHLY and CDR2 is FYNNEI. Germline trimming cut 3 bases from V and 2 bases from J; bases unmatched to any gene: 11. The CDR3 totals 17 residues. CDR3 nucleotide sequence: TGTGCCAGCAGTGAGGACTTTCCGGGACAGGGACCCTACGAGCAGTACTTC. It translates to CASSEDFPGQGPYEQYF.

The chain recombines TRBV29-1 with TRBJ2-1, with a weak D call TRBD2 (6 bases). CDR1 is SQVTM, CDR2 ANQGSEA, per germline. Trimming took off 1 base at V and 8 bases at J, with 18 bases between the two ends. CDR3 length equals 15 residues. The DNA for the CDR3 is TGCAGCGTTGAAGGCGGCGGGGCTGAGTCTGATGAGCAGTTCTTC. Its protein is CSVEGGGAESDEQFF.

The genes are TRBV11-2 and TRBJ2-7; 8 bases map to TRBD1. The CDR3 is made up of 15 amino acids. V lost 0 bases and J lost 3; bases outside the gene matches: 4. CDR1 and CDR2 (germline): SGHAT, FQNNGV. CDR3 coding DNA: TGTGCCAGCAGCTTAGATCCCGGACAGGGCTACGAGCAGTACTTC. It specifies CASSLDPGQGYEQYF.

This clone was seen more than once but under ten times. This sequence joins TRBV15 and TRBJ1-5; 9 bases are a match to TRBD1. Germline values: CDR1 LNHNV, CDR2 YYDKDF (reference sequence). The CDR3 extends over 14 amino acids. Losses at the gene ends were 3 bases for V and 6 bases for J; bases not matched to a gene: 3. In DNA form, the CDR3 reads TGTGCCACCAGCAGTGACAGGGGGAGTCAGCCCCAGCATTTT. This sequence encodes CATSSDRGSQPQHF.

As for this clone: Other DNA sequences within the sample encode an identical CDR3. The chain recombines TRBV13 with TRBJ2-7, with TRBD1 matching over 8 bases. Germline V gene data show CDR1 as PRHDT and CDR2 as FYEKMQ (reference sequence). The V gene end was trimmed by 4 bases and the J gene end by 3 bases; junction bases not matched to a gene: 5. The CDR3 has 14 residues. CDR3 amino acids: CASSSRTGNYEQYF. CDR3 bases: TGTGCCAGCAGCTCCAGGACAGGGAACTACGAGCAGTACTTC.

This clone has just a few counts. This chain joins TRBV7-6 and TRBJ2-1, with 9 bases aligning to TRBD1. The V gene's germline CDR1 is SGHVS and CDR2 FNYEAQ. The V segment lost 5 bases and the J segment 6 bases; nucleotides outside the gene matches: 8. The CDR3 runs to 15 residues. For the CDR3, the DNA is TGTGCCAGCAGCCATGACAGGGGGGCCCCCAATGAGCAGTTCTTC. It specifies CASSHDRGAPNEQFF.

The chain uses TRBV16 and TRBJ1-5; tentative D call: TRBD1 (5 bases). The V gene lost 4 bases and the J gene lost 0 bases, with 13 bases spanning the gap. The CDR3 is made up of 16 amino acids. The V gene's germline CDR1 is KGHSY and CDR2 FQNENV. The CDR3 loop is CASSLRQLNSNQPQHF. The CDR3 bases are TGTGCCAGCAGCCTTCGACAGTTAAATAGCAATCAGCCCCAGCATTTT.

This clone was observed a handful of times. The J gene is TRBJ2-3, the V gene TRBV6-5; 11 nucleotides match TRBD2. Trimming cost V 4 bases and J 6 bases; bases outside gene matches: 6. The CDR3 runs 15 residues. Germline assignment: CDR1 MNHEY and CDR2 SVGAGI. The CDR3 protein is CASSSLAGGPDTQYF. The CDR3, as DNA: TGTGCCAGCAGTTCCTTAGCGGGGGGGCCGGATACGCAGTATTTT.

V gene TRBV13 combines with J gene TRBJ2-1, with 9 bases that match TRBD2. The CDR3 length is 14 residues. Germline V gene data show CDR1 as PRHDT and CDR2 as FYEKMQ (reference sequence). V lost 4 bases to trimming and J lost 6 bases; unmatched junction nucleotides: 4. In DNA, the CDR3 is TGTGCCAGCAGCTCGGGACTAGCTAGCAATGAGCAGTTCTTC. This translates into CASSSGLASNEQFF.

The chain recombines TRBV9 with TRBJ2-2, with 15 bases matching TRBD2. Germline V gene sequence: CDR1 SGDLS, CDR2 YYNGEE. V trimming: 4 bases; J trimming: 4 bases; junction bases outside the gene matches: 14. The CDR3 has 20 residues. Written as DNA, the CDR3 is TGTGCCAGCAGCACGACCCCTGGACTAGCGGGGGGGCAGGGCACCGGGGAGCTGTTTTTT. As protein: CASSTTPGLAGGQGTGELFF.

V usage is TRBV9 and J usage is TRBJ2-1, with 7 bases lining up with TRBD2. Germline values: CDR1 SGDLS, CDR2 YYNGEE. The CDR3 is 13 amino acids. The ends lost 4 bases at V and 9 bases at J; junction bases unmatched: 7. DNA for the CDR3: TGTGCCAGCAGCCCTCGGACTAGTAGTGAGCAGTTCTTC. Translation gives CASSPRTSSEQFF. The whole variable domain, filled in from reference TRBV9 and TRBJ2-1, reads DSGVTQTPKHLITATGQRVTLRCSPRSGDLSVYWYQQSLDQGLQFLIQYYNGEERAKGNILERFSAQQFPDLHSELNLSSLELGDSALYFCASSPRTSSEQFFGPGTRLTVL.